The rows below give T cell receptor beta chains drawn from one sample of a study of blood T cell repertoires in COVID-19. Clones were read by immunoSEQ multiplex PCR, and TCRdb kept only the in-frame ones, dropping some. The table records some 210,000 clones, approximately 85% of them present only once. Sequencing input: peripheral blood. Source of these receptors: a woman in her 70s with active or convalescent COVID-19. Each CDR3 is given with its conserved first and last residue. Fields, in order: D gene, clone size, V gene, J gene, CDR3 protein, CDR3 DNA. D genes are given only for firm matches. For some rows the clone size is stated as once, few or many, or as a class when expanded; others skip it.

D: TRBD2
size: -
V: TRBV28
J: TRBJ2-1
CDR3: CASKGSGRSVEQFF
DNA: TGTGCCAGCAAGGGGAGCGGGAGGTCAGTGGAGCAGTTCTTC

D: -
size: -
V: TRBV29-1
J: TRBJ1-2
CDR3: CSVVRGGPTYGYTF
DNA: TGCAGCGTTGTTCGTGGGGGCCCTACTTATGGCTACACCTTC

D: TRBD1
size: -
V: TRBV29-1
J: TRBJ2-2
CDR3: CSVGVGRGNGELFF
DNA: TGCAGCGTTGGGGTGGGCAGGGGGAACGGGGAGCTGTTTTTT

D: TRBD2
size: -
V: TRBV5-6
J: TRBJ2-1
CDR3: CASSLGLAGYNEQFF
DNA: TGTGCCAGCAGCTTGGGACTAGCGGGTTACAATGAGCAGTTCTTC

D: TRBD1
size: -
V: TRBV24-1
J: TRBJ2-1
CDR3: CATSDSTGTGSSYNEQFF
DNA: TGTGCCACCAGTGATTCTACCGGGACAGGGAGCTCCTACAATGAGCAGTTCTTC

D: TRBD1
size: -
V: TRBV5-1
J: TRBJ2-1
CDR3: CASSLTGQHYNEQFF
DNA: TGCGCCAGCAGCCTGACGGGACAGCATTACAATGAGCAGTTCTTC

D: TRBD2
size: -
V: TRBV5-1
J: TRBJ2-7
CDR3: CASSHSGRPENEQYF
DNA: TGCGCCAGCAGCCATAGCGGGAGGCCCGAGAACGAGCAGTACTTC

D: -
size: few
V: TRBV30
J: TRBJ1-6
CDR3: CAWSVKDRGPYNSPLHF
DNA: TGTGCCTGGAGTGTTAAAGATCGAGGGCCCTATAATTCACCCCTCCACTTT

D: TRBD2
size: once
V: TRBV29-1
J: TRBJ2-1
CDR3: CSVGTSGRTEQFF
DNA: TGCAGCGTTGGGACTAGCGGGAGAACTGAGCAGTTCTTC

D: -
size: -
V: TRBV5-1
J: TRBJ1-1
CDR3: CASSLATGPMNTEAFF
DNA: TGCGCCAGCAGCTTGGCTACAGGGCCTATGAACACTGAAGCTTTCTTT

D: TRBD2
size: -
V: TRBV3-1/TRBV3-2
J: TRBJ2-5
CDR3: CASISSGRARETQYF
DNA: TGTGCCAGCATATCTAGCGGGAGGGCCAGAGAGACCCAGTACTTC

D: -
size: -
V: TRBV11-2
J: TRBJ2-1
CDR3: CASSLAYEQFF
DNA: TGTGCCAGCAGCTTAGCTTATGAGCAGTTCTTC

D: -
size: -
V: TRBV13
J: TRBJ1-2
CDR3: CASSLPANYGYTF
DNA: TGTGCCAGCAGCTTACCGGCTAACTATGGCTACACCTTC

D: -
size: -
V: TRBV7-9
J: TRBJ2-3
CDR3: CASSGSSVSTDTQYF
DNA: TGTGCCAGCAGCGGGAGTAGCGTGAGCACAGATACGCAGTATTTT

D: -
size: -
V: TRBV3-1/TRBV3-2
J: TRBJ2-2
CDR3: CASSQDSGITGELFF
DNA: TGTGCCAGCAGCCAAGATTCGGGAATCACCGGGGAGCTGTTTTTT

D: -
size: -
V: TRBV7-6
J: TRBJ2-1
CDR3: CASSSEVEQFF
DNA: TGTGCCAGCAGCTCTGAGGTTGAGCAGTTCTTC

D: -
size: -
V: TRBV2
J: TRBJ2-1
CDR3: CASSEAPGLNEQFF
DNA: TGTGCCAGCAGTGAAGCCCCGGGACTCAATGAGCAGTTCTTC

D: TRBD1
size: -
V: TRBV2
J: TRBJ2-1
CDR3: CASSLQGADYNEQFF
DNA: TGTGCCAGCAGCCTCCAGGGGGCCGACTACAATGAGCAGTTCTTC

D: -
size: -
V: TRBV5-1
J: TRBJ2-3
CDR3: CASSLAPDTQYF
DNA: TGCGCCAGCAGCTTAGCGCCAGATACGCAGTATTTT

D: -
size: -
V: TRBV3-1/TRBV3-2
J: TRBJ2-7
CDR3: CASSQDPREQYF
DNA: TGTGCCAGCAGCCAAGATCCTCGCGAGCAGTACTTC

D: -
size: -
V: TRBV6-5
J: TRBJ1-2
CDR3: CASSPEGANYGYTF
DNA: TGTGCCAGCAGTCCAGAGGGGGCTAACTATGGCTACACCTTC

D: TRBD2
size: once
V: TRBV9
J: TRBJ2-1
CDR3: CASSVVVSGSANEQFF
DNA: TGTGCCAGCAGCGTAGTTGTTAGCGGGAGTGCAAATGAGCAGTTCTTC

D: -
size: once
V: TRBV5-6
J: TRBJ2-1
CDR3: CASSLSAGNEQFF
DNA: TGTGCCAGCAGCCTTTCCGCGGGGAATGAGCAGTTCTTC

D: TRBD1
size: few
V: TRBV4-1
J: TRBJ1-3
CDR3: CASSQDSGGRNTIYF
DNA: TGCGCCAGCAGCCAAGATTCAGGGGGTAGAAACACCATATATTTT

D: TRBD1
size: -
V: TRBV4-1
J: TRBJ1-2
CDR3: CASSQELVDRGGGYTF
DNA: TGCGCCAGCAGCCAAGAATTGGTGGACAGGGGTGGTGGCTACACCTTC

D: TRBD2
size: -
V: TRBV7-8
J: TRBJ2-5
CDR3: CASSLARASGRAQYF
DNA: TGTGCCAGCAGCTTAGCGCGGGCTAGCGGGAGGGCTCAGTACTTC

D: TRBD1
size: -
V: TRBV6-2/TRBV6-3
J: TRBJ1-1
CDR3: CASSYHSRGPNTEAFF
DNA: TGTGCCAGCAGTTACCACTCCAGGGGGCCGAACACTGAAGCTTTCTTT

D: -
size: few
V: TRBV2
J: TRBJ2-1
CDR3: CASRRRAGTYNEQFF
DNA: TGTGCCAGCAGGCGTAGAGCGGGTACCTACAATGAGCAGTTCTTC

D: -
size: -
V: TRBV4-1
J: TRBJ2-2
CDR3: CAIGGGGGELFF
DNA: TGCGCCATAGGGGGGGGCGGCGGGGAGCTGTTTTTT

D: TRBD2
size: once
V: TRBV5-1
J: TRBJ2-5
CDR3: CASSLYAGERETQYF
DNA: TGCGCCAGCAGCTTGTACGCGGGAGAGAGAGAGACCCAGTACTTC

D: -
size: -
V: TRBV7-9
J: TRBJ2-1
CDR3: CASSLLGWEKNENEQFF
DNA: TGTGCCAGCAGCTTATTAGGGTGGGAGAAAAATGAAAATGAGCAGTTCTTC

D: -
size: once
V: TRBV19
J: TRBJ2-5
CDR3: CASSIQAGSETQYF
DNA: TGTGCCAGTAGTATACAGGCGGGATCGGAGACCCAGTACTTC

D: -
size: -
V: TRBV24-1
J: TRBJ2-7
CDR3: CATSDPRQRTYEQYF
DNA: TGTGCCACCAGTGACCCACGACAGAGGACCTACGAGCAGTACTTC

D: TRBD1
size: -
V: TRBV18
J: TRBJ1-4
CDR3: CASSPDRGTEKLFF
DNA: TGTGCCAGCTCACCCGACAGGGGGACTGAAAAACTGTTTTTT

D: -
size: -
V: TRBV20-1
J: TRBJ1-1
CDR3: CSASWTPDTEAFF
DNA: TGCAGTGCTAGTTGGACACCGGACACTGAAGCTTTCTTT

D: TRBD2
size: -
V: TRBV3-1/TRBV3-2
J: TRBJ2-1
CDR3: CASSRTSGSDEQFF
DNA: TGTGCCAGCAGCAGGACTAGCGGGAGCGATGAGCAGTTCTTC

D: -
size: -
V: TRBV12-3/TRBV12-4
J: TRBJ1-1
CDR3: CASSPGGALSAFF
DNA: TGTGCCAGCAGCCCAGGAGGGGCCCTTTCGGCTTTCTTT

D: -
size: -
V: TRBV28
J: TRBJ2-1
CDR3: CASSLWSPDEQFF
DNA: TGTGCCAGCAGTTTATGGTCCCCGGATGAGCAGTTCTTC

D: -
size: -
V: TRBV13
J: TRBJ1-1
CDR3: CASSLQRYNTEAFF
DNA: TGTGCCAGCAGCCTCCAGCGGTATAACACTGAAGCTTTCTTT

D: -
size: -
V: TRBV24-1
J: TRBJ2-1
CDR3: CATSRGSYNEQFF
DNA: TGTGCCACCAGTCGGGGCTCCTACAATGAGCAGTTCTTC

D: -
size: -
V: TRBV6-5
J: TRBJ1-3
CDR3: CASSYSNSGNTIYF
DNA: TGTGCCAGCAGTTACTCGAACAGTGGGAACACCATATATTTT

D: TRBD2
size: -
V: TRBV5-1
J: TRBJ2-1
CDR3: CASTKGRTSPSRGNEQFF
DNA: TGCGCCAGCACCAAAGGCCGGACTAGTCCCTCTCGGGGCAATGAGCAGTTCTTC

D: TRBD1
size: -
V: TRBV24-1
J: TRBJ1-3
CDR3: CATSDLGTGGSGNTIYF
DNA: TGTGCCACCAGTGATTTGGGGACAGGGGGGTCTGGAAACACCATATATTTT